Sequencing of this T cell receptor beta chain was carried out in a study of cytomegalovirus exposure and HLA in healthy donors. Turning to the study itself: In an early release, HLA-typed donors contributed about 79 million unique TCR sequences.

Per the germline V gene, CDR1 is LGHNA and CDR2 is YNFKEQ. This CDR3 comprises 16 residues. After removal of 6 bases from V and 2 bases from J, the junction contained 9 bases not matched to a gene. Concerning this clone itself: Its target is not known. Other DNA sequences in this sample translate to the same CDR3.

General study points: Another analysis was done later, and it associated 15,000 to 20,000 TCR beta sequences with HLA alleles at 0.05 false discovery rate. From TCR beta sequences, most subjects' HLA-A and HLA-B alleles were reportedly predicted accurately.

PCR amplification relied on 60 Vbeta primers (plus 13 Jbeta primers). The protocol was immunoSEQ multiplex PCR, while the TCRdb copy is restricted to in-frame clones and leaves out a portion. The data contain about 150,000 clones, around 83% of them singletons. Donors showed nominal health when sampled, although they likely had unrecorded immune exposures. V and J are TRBV4-2 and TRBJ2-1, with 8 bases matching TRBD2. The sequencing input was PBMCs. The TCR originated in a young woman in good health and CMV-seronegative. The CDR3 here is CASSLAGGVTYNEQFF. Here the CDR3 DNA reads TGTGCCAGCAGTCTGGCGGGAGGAGTAACCTACAATGAGCAGTTCTTC.